Listed below are T cell receptor beta chains from one sample, sequenced in a study of blood T cell repertoires in COVID-19. The method was immunoSEQ multiplex PCR; TCRdb's version includes in-frame clones alone and lacks a portion of them. The sample lists 150,000 to 190,000 clones, around 85% occurring once. Source material: peripheral blood. Receptors originate from a woman aged 70-85 years with acute or convalescent COVID-19. The CDR3 runs from the conserved cysteine through the conserved F or W. The D gene is left open where the match is weak. A row's size may be missing; if present it is once, few, many or a size class.

NA	once	TRBJ2-5	TRBV12-3/TRBV12-4	11	TGTGCCAGCAGTTTTAAAGAGACCCAGTACTTC	CASSFKETQYF
NA	NA	TRBJ1-1	TRBV29-1	13	TGCAGCGTTGACGGGCAGGGCGGCACTGAAGCTTTCTTT	CSVDGQGGTEAFF
TRBD1	NA	TRBJ2-7	TRBV5-8	14	TGTGCCAGCAGGGGGACAGGGGGGTTCTACGAGCAGTACTTC	CASRGTGGFYEQYF
TRBD1	NA	TRBJ1-1	TRBV25-1	14	TGTGCCAGCAGTGAATACCGGGACAGGTCTGAAGCTTTCTTT	CASSEYRDRSEAFF
NA	NA	TRBJ1-1	TRBV30	12	TGTGCCTGGAACGGAGGGAACACTGAAGCTTTCTTT	CAWNGGNTEAFF
TRBD1	NA	TRBJ1-2	TRBV28	17	TGTGCCAGCAGTGTCGGACAGGGGGCGAACAGTCTGGGTGGCTACACCTTC	CASSVGQGANSLGGYTF
NA	NA	TRBJ2-2	TRBV9	12	TGTGCCAGCAGCCCCGCGTTCGGGGAGCTGTTTTTT	CASSPAFGELFF
NA	NA	TRBJ1-6	TRBV6-5	12	TGTGCCTACAGGGCCTCTAATTCACCCCTCCACTTT	CAYRASNSPLHF
TRBD1	few	TRBJ2-5	TRBV5-5	15	TGTGCCAGCAGCTTGAGCTTAACAGGGGTAGAGACCCAGTACTTC	CASSLSLTGVETQYF
NA	NA	TRBJ1-3	TRBV2	14	TGTGCCAGCGCTTGGGGCTACTCTGGAAACACCATATATTTT	CASAWGYSGNTIYF
NA	few	TRBJ2-5	TRBV2	13	TGTGCCAGCAGCCCTACAGGGAAAGAGACCCAGTACTTC	CASSPTGKETQYF
NA	NA	TRBJ1-4	TRBV11-2	14	TGTGCCAGTGCTTCGGGGTATTCTAATGAAAAACTGTTTTTT	CASASGYSNEKLFF
NA	NA	TRBJ2-5	TRBV11-2	15	TGTGCCAGCAGCCCCTTGAGAGTAACGGGAGAGACCCAGTACTTC	CASSPLRVTGETQYF
NA	once	TRBJ1-5	TRBV6-2/TRBV6-3	14	TGTGCCAGCAGTTATGCCTATAGCAATCAGCCCCAGCATTTT	CASSYAYSNQPQHF
TRBD1	NA	TRBJ2-1	TRBV7-9	15	TGTGCCAGCAGCAAGAGACAGGGGGCAGGCAATGAGCAGTTCTTC	CASSKRQGAGNEQFF
NA	NA	TRBJ1-1	TRBV5-1	16	TGCGCCAGCAGCTTGGCCGTCAGAGGAATGAACACTGAAGCTTTCTTT	CASSLAVRGMNTEAFF
NA	once	TRBJ2-5	TRBV18	14	TGTGCCAGCTCACCGCAAAGAGGGCAAGAGACCCAGTACTTC	CASSPQRGQETQYF
NA	few	TRBJ2-7	TRBV9	14	TGTGCCAGCAGCAGCCGCGCTCAGGGTTACGAGCAGTACTTC	CASSSRAQGYEQYF
TRBD2	NA	TRBJ2-1	TRBV5-1	15	TGCGCCAGCAGCCGACTAGCGGGGGACGTCAATGAGCAGTTCTTC	CASSRLAGDVNEQFF
NA	NA	TRBJ1-3	TRBV4-1	15	TGCGCCAGCAGCCAAGTGGCAGGGCCTGGAAACACCATATATTTT	CASSQVAGPGNTIYF
TRBD1	NA	TRBJ1-4	TRBV4-1	17	TGCGCCAGCAGCCGAGGAGAGGGGGCGCCGAGTAATGAAAAACTGTTTTTT	CASSRGEGAPSNEKLFF
NA	NA	TRBJ2-2	TRBV27	16	TGTGCCAGCAGTTTAGTGACCCTACGAGGCACCGGGGAGCTGTTTTTT	CASSLVTLRGTGELFF
TRBD1	NA	TRBJ1-4	TRBV19	17	TGTGCCAGTAGTATGGGCGGGACAGGGCTTCCTAATGAAAAACTGTTTTTT	CASSMGGTGLPNEKLFF
NA	NA	TRBJ2-7	TRBV2	16	TGTGCCAGCAGTGAAGGTCGATCCTTGGCCTCCTACGAGCAGTACTTC	CASSEGRSLASYEQYF
NA	NA	TRBJ2-2	TRBV6-4	15	TGTGCCAGCAGTGACTCGAGTCGGGACACCGGGGAGCTGTTTTTT	CASSDSSRDTGELFF
TRBD2	NA	TRBJ2-1	TRBV2	15	TGTGCCAGCAGTGAGGCGGGGGGAAGCTACAATGAGCAGTTCTTC	CASSEAGGSYNEQFF
NA	NA	TRBJ2-2	TRBV24-1	15	TGTGCCACCAGTGATGCGACAAAACACACCGGGGAGCTGTTTTTT	CATSDATKHTGELFF
TRBD2	NA	TRBJ2-4	TRBV3-1/TRBV3-2	14	TGTGCCAGCAGCCAACACCGGTTCGGGGGGGCATACGGGTTC	CASSQHRFGGAYGF
NA	once	TRBJ1-1	TRBV5-1	16	TGCGCCAGCAGCTTGGACCCCTCGGGGGGCGGGGGTGAAGCTTTCTTT	CASSLDPSGGGGEAFF
TRBD2	few	TRBJ2-2	TRBV7-3	13	TGTGCCAGCACCCGGACTAGCGGCGGGGAGCTGTTTTTT	CASTRTSGGELFF
TRBD2	NA	TRBJ2-3	TRBV19	18	TGTGCCAGTAGTATAGGACCCAGACTAGCGGGGGGGACAGATACGCAGTATTTT	CASSIGPRLAGGTDTQYF
TRBD2	NA	TRBJ2-7	TRBV3-1/TRBV3-2	15	TGTGCCAGCAGCGATCCCCCGGGGGGGAGCTACGAGCAGTACTTC	CASSDPPGGSYEQYF
TRBD1	few	TRBJ1-6	TRBV3-1/TRBV3-2	15	TGTGCCAGCAGCCAAGAAGGGGGCTTATATTCTCCCCTCCACTTT	CASSQEGGLYSPLHF
TRBD1	NA	TRBJ1-4	TRBV23-1	15	TGCGCCAACACGAACTCCGGGACAGGGAATGAAAAACTGTTTTTT	CANTNSGTGNEKLFF
NA	NA	TRBJ1-1	TRBV28	10	TGTGCCAGCAGGTCCGGGAGGGCTTTCTTT	CASRSGRAFF
NA	NA	TRBJ1-5	TRBV18	14	TGTGCCAGCTCACATCTACAGGTCGATCAGCCCCAGCATTTT	CASSHLQVDQPQHF
TRBD1	NA	TRBJ2-7	TRBV29-1	16	TGCAGCGTTGAGGGGAGCCGGGACAGGGGAATATACGAGCAGTACTTC	CSVEGSRDRGIYEQYF
TRBD1	NA	TRBJ1-1	TRBV19	17	TGTGCCAGTAGTATAAGGGGCTCCGGGACAGCTATCGGGAAAGCTTTCTTT	CASSIRGSGTAIGKAFF
NA	once	TRBJ2-5	TRBV28	13	TGTGCCAGCAGTTCAACAGGTACCGGGACCCAGTACTTC	CASSSTGTGTQYF
TRBD1	NA	TRBJ1-4	TRBV4-1	18	TGCGCCAGCAGCCACAAGACAGGGCCCTATCAACTACGTGAAAAACTGTTTTTT	CASSHKTGPYQLREKLFF
TRBD2	NA	TRBJ2-3	TRBV5-1	15	TGCGCCAGCAGCTCCACTAGCGGGGGGGCCAATACGCAGTATTTT	CASSSTSGGANTQYF
TRBD1	few	TRBJ1-1	TRBV6-2/TRBV6-3	13	TGTGCCAGCAGTGGGGGGACAGCGGCTGAAGCTTTCTTT	CASSGGTAAEAFF
TRBD1	NA	TRBJ1-1	TRBV5-5	15	TGTGCCAGCAGCTTAAGGGCCCAGGGGGTTACTGAAGCTTTCTTT	CASSLRAQGVTEAFF
NA	NA	TRBJ1-3	TRBV5-6	16	TGTGCCAGCAGCTTCGAGGTTCCGTTATCTGGAAACACCATATATTTT	CASSFEVPLSGNTIYF
TRBD1	NA	TRBJ1-6	TRBV7-2	14	TGTGCCAGCAGCCCACCACGGACAGGAGCCCCCCTCCACTTT	CASSPPRTGAPLHF
NA	NA	TRBJ1-2	TRBV24-1	13	TGTGCCACCAGTGAATGGGGGCGGAGAGGCTACACCTTC	CATSEWGRRGYTF